This T cell receptor beta chain is drawn from a study of response to subunit inactivated influenza vaccine. Study-wide results and caveats: That few new T cells are recruited by each seasonal influenza vaccination was the authors' suggestion.

Per germline, CDR1 SEHNR and CDR2 FQNEAQ (reference sequence). This CDR3 contains 13 residues. TCRdb re-analysed the RT-PCR reads in MiXCR, keeping a single row per CDR3 protein. The sample lists under 850,000 distinct CDR3 sequences, about 18% seen once, with about a tenth in the top ten. This clonotype turned up a few times. Its antigen is undetermined. The TCR sequence derives from a man aged 50 to 59 who received an inactivated influenza vaccine. The J gene is TRBJ2-2, the V gene TRBV7-9; weak D call: TRBD1 (5 bases). The material sequenced was PBMCs from blood, taken less than 6 days after vaccination. The CDR3 is CASLGQGSGELFF. The CDR3 coding sequence is TGTGCTAGCCTCGGGCAGGGTTCCGGGGAGCTGTTTTTT.